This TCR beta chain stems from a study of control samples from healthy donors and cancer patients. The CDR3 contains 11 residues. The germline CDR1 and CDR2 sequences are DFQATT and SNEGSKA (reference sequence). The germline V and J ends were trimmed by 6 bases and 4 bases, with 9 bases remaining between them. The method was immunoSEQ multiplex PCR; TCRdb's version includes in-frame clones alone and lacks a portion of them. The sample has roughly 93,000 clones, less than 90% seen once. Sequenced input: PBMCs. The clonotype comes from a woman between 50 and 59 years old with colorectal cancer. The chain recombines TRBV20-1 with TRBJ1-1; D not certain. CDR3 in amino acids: CSARLGTEAFF. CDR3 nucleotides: TGCAGTGCCAGGTTAGGCACTGAAGCTTTCTTT.